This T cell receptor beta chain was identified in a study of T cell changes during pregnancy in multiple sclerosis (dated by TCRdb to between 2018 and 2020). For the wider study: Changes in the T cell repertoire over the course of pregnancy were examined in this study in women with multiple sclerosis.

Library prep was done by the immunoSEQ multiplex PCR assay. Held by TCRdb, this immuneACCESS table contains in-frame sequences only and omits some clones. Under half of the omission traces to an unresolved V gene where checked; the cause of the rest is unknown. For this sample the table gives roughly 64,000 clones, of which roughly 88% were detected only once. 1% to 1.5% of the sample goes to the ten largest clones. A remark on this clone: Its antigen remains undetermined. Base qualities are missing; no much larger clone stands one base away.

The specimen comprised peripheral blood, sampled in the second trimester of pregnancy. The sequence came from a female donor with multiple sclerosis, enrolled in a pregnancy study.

The CDR3 amino acid sequence is: CASRPDRAQPQHF. The DNA is as follows: TGTGCCAGCAGACCCGACAGGGCTCAGCCCCAGCATTTT. Recombination linked TRBV6-5 to TRBJ1-5; TRBD1 matches 7 bases in the middle. From its cysteine to its phenylalanine, the CDR3 spans 13 amino acids. Only the CDR3 portion is preserved as DNA: 39 bases, with reading frame beginning at the first base. The germline V gene gives CDR1 as MNHEY and CDR2 as SVGAGI. Germline trimming: 6 bases from V, 6 bases from J; junction bases outside gene matches: 5.